The 10 T cell receptor beta chains below were found in one sample sequenced in a study of blood T cells in healthy people across ages. A second PCR, run for roughly 7 to 12 cycles, used a sample-barcoded 5' primer plus a J-beta primer mix. TCRdb recomputed calls from the 5' RACE reads with MiXCR, one row per CDR3 protein. The table records about 930,000 distinct CDR3 sequences, 25% to 30% of them present only once. These records were also assigned to another study, of T cells of mothers and their children.

Sequences were obtained from blood. The receptor source for this set is a woman aged 40 to 50 in good health.

This clonotype has a count of ten or more. The gene calls are TRBV28 and TRBJ2-1; 8 positions match TRBD2. The V segment lost 1 base and the J segment 4 bases; nucleotides outside the gene matches: 3. The CDR3 contains 15 residues. In germline, CDR1 is MDHEN, CDR2 SYDVKM. The CDR3 bases are TGTGCCAGCAGTTTATTCCAGCGGGGGTACAATGAGCAGTTCTTC. This gives the protein CASSLFQRGYNEQFF.

The sample holds many counts of this clonotype. This chain links TRBV7-8 with TRBJ1-2; TRBD1 is a possible D gene (6 bases). Germline loops: CDR1 SGHVS, CDR2 FQNEAQ. The V gene lost 2 bases and the J gene lost 3 bases, with 13 bases spanning the gap. The CDR3 runs to 15 residues. This CDR3 is CASSLKPRGDYGYTF. CDR3 bases: TGTGCCAGCAGCTTAAAACCTAGGGGGGACTATGGCTACACCTTC.

To note about this clonotype: This may be a read error, as it is one base from a much larger clone. The CDR3 DNA follows: TGCAGCGTTGGGGACAGTTTCTACGAGCGGTACTTC. It codes for CSVGDSFYERYF. This chain uses TRBV29-1 with TRBJ2-5; 7 bases are a match to TRBD1. Trimming removed 4 bases from V and 13 bases from J; junction bases left unmatched: 12. Per germline, CDR1 SQVTM and CDR2 ANQGSEA. The CDR3 totals 12 residues.

This clonotype has just a few counts. The chain employs TRBV5-6 and TRBJ1-2; TRBD1 matches at 11 bases. CDR1 is SGHDT, CDR2 YYEEEE, per germline. Trimming took 4 bases from V and 5 from J; bases not matched to a gene: 4. This CDR3 has 14 residues. CDR3 DNA sequence: TGTGCCAGCAGCCGGACAGGGGGCTTTTATGGCTACACCTTC. It codes for CASSRTGGFYGYTF.

This chain joins TRBV4-2 and TRBJ1-1; 9 nucleotides align to TRBD1. The CDR3 is 16 residues long. Losses at the gene ends were 1 base for V and 2 bases for J; bases not matched to a gene: 5. In germline, CDR1 is LGHNA, CDR2 YNFKEQ. The CDR3 sequence is CASSQVSTGGNTEAFF. In DNA, the CDR3 is TGTGCCAGCAGCCAAGTCTCGACAGGGGGAAACACTGAAGCTTTCTTT.

The chain has TRBV5-1 and TRBJ1-4; D gene unclear. CDR1 is SGHRS and CDR2 is YFSETQ in the germline V gene. Trimming took off 4 bases at V and 0 bases at J, with 10 bases between the two ends. The CDR3 spans 15 residues. CDR3 amino acids: CASSIGRSTNEKLFF. Written as DNA, the CDR3 is TGCGCCAGCAGCATCGGACGGTCAACTAATGAAAAACTGTTTTTT.

The V and J genes are TRBV29-1 and TRBJ2-5; 7 positions match TRBD1. The J call may be in error: the DNA end matches TRBJ2-7 better. This CDR3 comprises 15 residues. Germline V CDR1 and CDR2: SQVTM, ANQGSEA. The CDR3 DNA sequence: TGCAGCGCTATCACGGACAGGAGCATAATCTACGAGCAGTACTTC. Protein product: CSAITDRSIIYEQYF.

With respect to this clonotype: This may come from a read error, since a much larger clone is one base off. The chain carries TRBV4-1 and TRBJ2-7; possibly TRBD2 for D (5 bases). The germline gives CDR1 MGHRA, CDR2 YSYEKL. The CDR3 contains 14 residues. This chain's CDR3 is CASSPYGSSYGQYF. CDR3 DNA: TGCGCCAGCAGCCCGTATGGGAGTTCCTACGGGCAGTACTTC.

The chain links TRBV5-1 to TRBJ2-7; TRBD1 or TRBD2 may be the D gene (5 bases each). Germline V gene data show CDR1 as SGHRS and CDR2 as YFSETQ. The CDR3 runs 14 residues. V lost 4 bases to trimming and J lost 7 bases, with 18 bases between them. As DNA, the CDR3 is TGCGCCAGCAGCGCCCGGGACGGTCTTGGGGAGCAGTACTTC. Its protein product is CASSARDGLGEQYF.

This clonotype was seen ten or more times. V usage is TRBV10-3 and J usage is TRBJ1-1; D gene unclear. The CDR3 extends over 13 amino acids. Germline lookup yields CDR1 ENHRY and CDR2 SYGVKD. V lost 6 bases, J lost 1 base, and 9 bases lay in between. Here the CDR3 reads CAIRLGENTEAFF. In DNA, the CDR3 is TGTGCCATCAGGTTGGGAGAGAACACTGAAGCTTTCTTT.